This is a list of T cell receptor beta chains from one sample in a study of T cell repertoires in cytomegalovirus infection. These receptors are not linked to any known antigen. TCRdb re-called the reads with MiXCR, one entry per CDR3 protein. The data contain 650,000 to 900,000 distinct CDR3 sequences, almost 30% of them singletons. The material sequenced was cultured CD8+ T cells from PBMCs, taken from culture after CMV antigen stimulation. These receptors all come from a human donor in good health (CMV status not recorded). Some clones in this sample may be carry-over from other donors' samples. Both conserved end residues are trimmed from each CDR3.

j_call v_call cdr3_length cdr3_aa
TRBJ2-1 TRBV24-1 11 ATSDLAWGEQF
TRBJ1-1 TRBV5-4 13 ASSLIQGDGTEAF
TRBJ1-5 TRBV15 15 ATSKPRDRAGNQPQH
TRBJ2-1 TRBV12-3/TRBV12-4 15 ASSLNPGTITYNEQF
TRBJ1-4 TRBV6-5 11 ASQAATNEKLF
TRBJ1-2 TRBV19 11 ASSIHRVDGYT
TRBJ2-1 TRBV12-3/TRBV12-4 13 ASSFPDNSYNEQF
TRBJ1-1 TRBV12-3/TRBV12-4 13 ASSVGTGLNTEAF
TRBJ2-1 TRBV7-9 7 ASSAEQF
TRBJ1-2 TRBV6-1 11 ASRSTGARGYT
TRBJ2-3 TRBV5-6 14 ASSLESVRGTDTQY
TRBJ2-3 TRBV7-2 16 ASRKEGTSEFRTDTQY
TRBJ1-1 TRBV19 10 ASIWEPGEAF
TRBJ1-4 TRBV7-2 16 ASSSPPSPDMNNEKLF
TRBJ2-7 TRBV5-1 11 ASSTSTGYEQY
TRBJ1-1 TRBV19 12 ASNQRGKNTEAF
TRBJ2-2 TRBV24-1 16 ATSDFPGQGVYTGELF
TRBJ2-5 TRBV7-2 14 ASSSTWDRGLETQY
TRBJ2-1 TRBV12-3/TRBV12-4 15 ASSLVSSGGAYNEQF
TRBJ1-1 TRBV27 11 ASSPLGAAEAF
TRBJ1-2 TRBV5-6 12 ASSLEDRSYGYT
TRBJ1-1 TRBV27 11 ASSLTPVNEAF
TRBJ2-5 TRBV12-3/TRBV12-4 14 ASRAGLAGGAETQY
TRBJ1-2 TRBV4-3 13 ASSQERIGSYGYT
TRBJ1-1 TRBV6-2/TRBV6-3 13 ASSYRYRMNTEAF